This T cell receptor (beta chain) was identified during a study of blood T cell repertoires in COVID-19. Whole-study context: Samples came from the United States, Italy and Spain, spanning acute and convalescent COVID-19.

Looked up from germline, CDR1 is MNHNS and CDR2 is SASEGT. Trimming stripped 2 bases from V and 4 bases from J, with 16 bases between. The CDR3 is made up of 16 amino acids. Measured with immunoSEQ multiplex PCR; TCRdb has only the in-frame clones, and not every one. This sample carries 20,000 to 25,000 clones, 80% of them seen once, and the ten largest clones take 9.5% to 15%. Material for sequencing was peripheral blood. This clonotype originated in a man aged 55 to 70 with active COVID-19. The genes are TRBV6-1 and TRBJ2-3, with D maybe TRBD2 (7 bases). For the CDR3, the DNA is TGTGCCAGCAGTGAACCCCCAGCGGGACATTCAGATACGCAGTATTTT. Protein sequence: CASSEPPAGHSDTQYF.